The 5 T cell receptor beta chains below all came from one sample that was sequenced in a study of blood T cell repertoires in COVID-19. Produced via immunoSEQ multiplex PCR; TCRdb's table is partial and in-frame only. Of 100,000 to 150,000 clones listed, about 80% are singletons. Sequencing was carried out using peripheral blood. All receptors derive from a human donor in a cohort sampled during active COVID-19.

The chain employs TRBV7-2 and TRBJ1-1, with 9 bases that match TRBD1. The germline CDR1 and CDR2 sequences are SGHTA and FQGNSA. The V segment lost 5 bases and the J segment 10 bases; nucleotides outside the gene matches: 8. This CDR3 has 13 amino acids. CDR3 sequence (DNA): TGTGCCAGCAGCGAACAGGGGGCCCTGGTAGCTTTCTTT. It specifies CASSEQGALVAFF.

This rearrangement joins TRBV6-2 or TRBV6-3 to TRBJ2-5, with 8 bases identical to TRBD2. V was clipped by 4 bases and J by 6 bases; unmatched bases: 7. This CDR3 contains 14 residues. From germline, CDR1 is MNHEY and CDR2 SVGEGT. The DNA of the CDR3 is TGTGCCAGCAGTTCCCCATCTAGCGGGCAGACCCAGTACTTC. Translating gives CASSSPSSGQTQYF.

V is TRBV4-3 and J is TRBJ2-1, with D possibly matching TRBD1 (5 bases). This CDR3 is 15 amino acids long. Germline CDR1 reads LGHNA; CDR2 reads YSLEER. Trimming left V 0 bases short and J 5 bases short, with 11 bases between. CDR3 residues: CASSQEARGHNEQFF. CDR3 nucleotide sequence: TGCGCCAGCAGCCAAGAAGCAAGGGGCCACAATGAGCAGTTCTTC.

CDR3: CASSPWDRGADTQYF. CDR3 nucleotide sequence: TGTGCCAGCAGTCCCTGGGACAGGGGAGCCGATACGCAGTATTTT. The chain couples TRBV27 to TRBJ2-3, with 10 bases identical to TRBD1. The CDR3 covers 15 residues. Germline V gives CDR1 MNHEY, CDR2 SMNVEV (reference sequence). The junction had 8 bases not matched to a gene; V was cut back by 5 bases and J by 6 bases.

The chain employs TRBV15 and TRBJ1-2; D ambiguous. Germline assignment: CDR1 LNHNV and CDR2 YYDKDF (reference sequence). The CDR3 has 15 residues. Trimming stripped 3 bases from V and 0 bases from J, with 11 bases between. The CDR3 loop is CATSRPPEANYGYTF. The CDR3 nucleotides read TGTGCCACCAGCAGGCCTCCAGAAGCTAACTATGGCTACACCTTC.